The 12 T cell receptor beta chains listed next were all sequenced from one sample in a study of cytomegalovirus exposure and HLA in healthy donors. Use of 60 Vbeta and 13 Jbeta primers characterized the PCR. Sequenced by immunoSEQ multiplex PCR; TCRdb stores in-frame clones only, minus some. Of approximately 150,000 clones listed, roughly 79% were seen once; the top ten hold about 1.6%. The specimen sequenced was PBMCs. These receptors originate from a man aged 40-50 years in good health and CMV-seronegative.

The V gene is TRBV30, the J gene TRBJ2-7; no firm D call. Per the germline V gene, CDR1 is GTSNPN and CDR2 is SVGIG (reference sequence). The CDR3 spans 12 residues. V gave up 4 bases and J gave up 2 bases, with 9 bases separating them. The CDR3 protein is CAWTADTYEQYF. Here the CDR3 DNA reads TGTGCCTGGACGGCGGATACCTACGAGCAGTACTTC.

The chain carries TRBV19 and TRBJ2-1; D possibly corresponds to TRBD1 (6 bases). From germline, CDR1 is LNHDA and CDR2 SQIVND (reference sequence). The CDR3 has 14 amino acids. V was pared by 5 bases and J by 14 bases, with 22 bases between. Here the CDR3 reads CASSPVPTGPGEFF. The CDR3 nucleotides are TGTGCCAGTAGTCCCGTCCCGACAGGCCCAGGGGAGTTCTTC.

This rearrangement joins TRBV5-4 to TRBJ2-3; D is possibly TRBD1 (6 bases). The length of the CDR3 is 14 residues. CDR1 is SGHNT and CDR2 is YYREEE in the germline V gene (reference sequence). V was trimmed by 1 base and J by 4 bases, leaving 10 bases between them. The CDR3 reads CASSLNKGADTQYF. As DNA, the CDR3 is TGTGCCAGCAGCTTGAATAAGGGGGCAGATACGCAGTATTTT.

This clone was recorded once. The chain employs TRBV19 and TRBJ1-5; TRBD1 matches at 10 bases. This CDR3 is built from 15 residues. Unmatched junction bases numbered 4, after V lost 4 bases and J lost 4 bases. Per the germline V gene, CDR1 is LNHDA and CDR2 is SQIVND (reference sequence). The CDR3 region is CASSRGTGDNQPQHF. The CDR3 DNA follows: TGTGCCAGTAGTAGGGGGACAGGGGATAATCAGCCCCAGCATTTT. Full variable domain (missing parts from reference TRBV19 and TRBJ1-5): DGGITQSPKYLFRKEGQNVTLSCEQNLNHDAMYWYRQDPGQGLRLIYYSQIVNDFQKGDIAEGYSVSREKKESFPLTVTSAQKNPTAFYLCASSRGTGDNQPQHFGDGTRLSIL.

This clone was detected a few times. This chain uses TRBV27 with TRBJ1-1; possibly TRBD1 for D (5 bases). The germline CDR1 and CDR2 sequences are MNHEY and SMNVEV (reference sequence). This CDR3 region has 14 residues. V was shortened by 3 bases and J by 6 bases, with 14 bases between the two germline ends. CDR3 sequence reads: CASSFRGDWAEAFF. CDR3 in DNA: TGTGCCAGCAGTTTTCGGGGGGATTGGGCTGAAGCTTTCTTT.

The genes are TRBV30 and TRBJ1-6; a weak D match, TRBD1 (6 bases). The germline gives CDR1 GTSNPN, CDR2 SVGIG (reference sequence). This CDR3 is built from 14 residues. Trimming took 4 bases from V and 8 from J, leaving 15 bases between them. CDR3 bases: TGTGCCTGGATGGAACAGGGTAACGATTCACCCCTCCACTTT. Its translation is CAWMEQGNDSPLHF.

This clone was seen only a few times. This chain connects TRBV27 to TRBJ2-1; 9 bases agree with TRBD1. CDR3 length: 14 residues. Germline V gene lookup returns CDR1 MNHEY and CDR2 SMNVEV (reference sequence). V was clipped by 5 bases and J by 4 bases; unmatched bases: 3. The CDR3 DNA is TGTGCCAGCAGTCCGGACAGGGGATACAATGAGCAGTTCTTC. Its translation is CASSPDRGYNEQFF.

This chain connects TRBV7-2 to TRBJ1-5; D ambiguous. Germline CDR1 SGHTA, CDR2 FQGNSA. Trimming shortened V by 8 bases and J by 2 bases, and 10 bases separated the two germline ends. CDR3 length equals 13 residues. CDR3 bases: TGTGCCAGCGGAGTAATGGGCAATCAGCCCCAGCATTTT. Amino acid sequence: CASGVMGNQPQHF.

This chain uses TRBV19 with TRBJ1-6; D gene ambiguous. V lost 4 bases to trimming and J lost 5 bases, with 15 bases between them. The germline gives CDR1 LNHDA, CDR2 SQIVND (reference sequence). The CDR3 runs 16 residues. CDR3 sequence (DNA): TGTGCCAGTAGTAAAAGTCTTCCGGGGAATAATTCACCCCTCCACTTT. It specifies CASSKSLPGNNSPLHF.

The V gene is TRBV27, the J gene TRBJ2-3; TRBD2 agrees at 10 bases. CDR3 size: 15 residues. CDR1 is MNHEY, CDR2 SMNVEV, per germline (reference sequence). V lost 7 bases, J lost 3 bases, and 7 bases stayed unmatched. In nucleotides, the CDR3 is TGTGCCAGCATTCCAGCGGGAGGGGGTACAGATACGCAGTATTTT. This sequence encodes CASIPAGGGTDTQYF.

This rearrangement joins TRBV5-6 to TRBJ1-2; D is perhaps TRBD1 (5 bases). The CDR3 is 15 amino acids. The V and J ends lost 0 bases and 4 bases respectively, with 13 bases between them. In germline, CDR1 is SGHDT, CDR2 YYEEEE. CDR3 bases: TGTGCCAGCAGCTTGGATCAGGGAGGGGCCTATGGCTACACCTTC. Translating it yields CASSLDQGGAYGYTF.

This clone was found a few times. This chain links TRBV28 with TRBJ1-1; D is unresolved. From germline, CDR1 is MDHEN and CDR2 SYDVKM. Trimming shortened V by 8 bases and J by 11 bases, and 15 bases separated the two germline ends. The CDR3 loop spans 11 amino acids. CDR3: CASGSSLEAFF. In DNA, the CDR3 is TGTGCCAGCGGGTCCTCCCTGGAGGCTTTCTTT.